The 19 T cell receptor beta chains in this list originate from one sample, sequenced in a study of T cell responses to AZD1222 COVID-19 vaccine. Here immunoSEQ multiplex PCR was the method, and the copy in TCRdb shows in-frame clones only, minus some. In the table there are 130,000 or so clones, around 86% of which are singletons. The material sequenced was peripheral blood, taken 28 days after the second AZD1222 dose. These receptors all come from an adult who received the AZD1222 COVID-19 vaccine.

The V gene is TRBV7-2, the J gene TRBJ2-3; D is undetermined. With 2 bases removed from V and 2 bases from J, the gap between germline ends came to 8 bases. This CDR3 has 14 residues. Per the germline V gene, CDR1 is SGHTA and CDR2 is FQGNSA. The CDR3 sequence: CASSLSPNTDTQYF. In DNA form, the CDR3 reads TGTGCCAGCAGCTTATCACCTAACACAGATACGCAGTATTTT.

The chain recombines TRBV19 with TRBJ2-5, with 9 bases matching TRBD2. In germline, CDR1 is LNHDA, CDR2 SQIVND (reference sequence). This CDR3 spans 16 amino acids. The trim removed 3 bases at V and 1 base at J, leaving 6 bases unmatched. CDR3 amino acids: CASSIWLAGSQETQYF. As DNA, the CDR3 is TGTGCCAGTAGTATCTGGCTAGCGGGGAGCCAAGAGACCCAGTACTTC.

The V and J genes are TRBV27 and TRBJ1-1; no reliable D call. Germline loops: CDR1 MNHEY, CDR2 SMNVEV (reference sequence). The germline V and J ends were trimmed by 6 bases and 2 bases, with 10 bases remaining between them. CDR3 length equals 13 residues. CDR3 protein: CASSRGVNTEAFF. CDR3 DNA sequence: TGTGCCAGCAGCCGGGGAGTCAACACTGAAGCTTTCTTT.

The J gene is TRBJ1-2, the V gene TRBV15; D perhaps matches TRBD1 (5 bases). The CDR3 spans 16 residues. Trimming stripped 0 bases from V and 5 bases from J, with 16 bases between. In germline, CDR1 is LNHNV, CDR2 YYDKDF (reference sequence). Here the CDR3 reads CATSRDRTGAGYGYTF. CDR3 nucleotides: TGTGCCACCAGCAGAGATAGGACCGGGGCGGGTTATGGCTACACCTTC. The entire variable domain, with the rest obtained from reference TRBV15 and TRBJ1-2, is as follows: DAMVIQNPRYQVTQFGKPVTLSCSQTLNHNVMYWYQQKSSQAPKLLFHYYDKDFNNEADTPDNFQSRRPNTSFCFLDIRSPGLGDTAMYLCATSRDRTGAGYGYTFGSGTRLTVV.

The chain is built from TRBV14 and TRBJ2-2; 9 bases fit TRBD2. V lost 1 base, J lost 6 bases, and 6 bases stayed unmatched. The CDR3 consists of 16 residues. The V gene's germline CDR1 is SGHDN and CDR2 FVKESK. CDR3 nucleotide sequence: TGTGCCAGCAGCCAAGGAATGCGGGGGGGCTCCGGGGAGCTGTTTTTT. The encoded protein is CASSQGMRGGSGELFF.

J is TRBJ1-1 and V is TRBV10-3, with 7 positions matching TRBD1. The germline V gene encodes CDR1 ENHRY and CDR2 SYGVKD. This CDR3 spans 16 amino acids. V shed 2 bases, J shed 1 base, and the junction held 7 bases outside the gene matches. CDR3 coding DNA: TGTGCCATCAGTGAGGCTACAGGGGTGGCGAACACTGAAGCTTTCTTT. As protein: CAISEATGVANTEAFF.

The chain has TRBV23-1 and TRBJ2-7; 10 nucleotides line up with TRBD1. TRBV23-1 is labeled an ORF, and its function is uncertain. Trimming at V came to 8 bases and at J to 7 bases, leaving 11 bases not matched to a gene. There are 14 residues in the CDR3. In DNA form, the CDR3 reads TGCGCCAGCCCAGGGGGACAGGGGATGGGGGAGCAGTACTTC. Translation: CASPGGQGMGEQYF.

V gene TRBV7-2 combines with J gene TRBJ1-2, with D perhaps TRBD1 (5 bases). The CDR3 sequence is 14 residues long. Germline loops: CDR1 SGHTA, CDR2 FQGNSA. V was shortened by 6 bases and J by 4 bases, with 15 bases between the two germline ends. The CDR3 sequence is CASSSPGTLYGYTF. The CDR3 nucleotides read TGTGCCAGCAGTTCTCCCGGGACTCTCTATGGCTACACCTTC.

The chain joins TRBV2 to TRBJ1-6, with no clear D. This CDR3 region has 14 residues. The V and J ends lost 10 bases and 7 bases respectively, with 17 bases between them. Germline CDR1 is SNHLY and CDR2 is FYNNEI. The chain's CDR3 is CATKSERQNSPLHF. Here the CDR3 DNA reads TGTGCCACCAAGTCAGAACGGCAGAATTCACCCCTCCACTTT. The full variable domain, with the rest looked up from reference TRBV2 and TRBJ1-6, is EPEVTQTPSHQVTQMGQEVILRCVPISNHLYFYWYRQILGQKVEFLVSFYNNEISEKSEIFDDQFSVERPDGSNFTLKIRSTKLEDSAMYFCATKSERQNSPLHFGNGTRLTVT.

This clone has just one count. The chain employs TRBV4-1 and TRBJ1-2; D gene unclear. The ends were cut back, 2 bases at V and 2 bases at J, with 9 bases in the middle. Germline CDR1 is MGHRA and CDR2 is YSYEKL. This CDR3 has 14 amino acids. CDR3: CASSQLHQNYGYTF. The CDR3 DNA follows: TGCGCCAGCAGCCAACTACACCAAAACTATGGCTACACCTTC.

This chain uses TRBV5-1 with TRBJ2-3, with 7 bases identical to TRBD1. The CDR3 is 15 residues long. Germline V CDR1 and CDR2: SGHRS, YFSETQ. Germline trimming cut 4 bases from V and 1 base from J; bases unmatched to any gene: 6. The CDR3 DNA is TGCGCCAGCAGCCCACGACAGGGACGCACAGATACGCAGTATTTT. Protein sequence: CASSPRQGRTDTQYF.

The rearrangement joins TRBV7-8 to TRBJ1-5; 9 bases map to TRBD1. V lost 0 bases, J lost 4 bases, and 4 bases stayed unmatched. The CDR3 sequence is 16 residues long. Germline CDR1 reads SGHVS; CDR2 reads FQNEAQ. CDR3 amino acids: CASSLADRGRNQPQHF. The CDR3 region has the DNA TGTGCCAGCAGCTTAGCGGACAGGGGTCGTAATCAGCCCCAGCATTTT.

This clone was observed a single time. This chain connects TRBV7-2 to TRBJ2-3; D unresolved. Germline assignment: CDR1 SGHTA and CDR2 FQGNSA. CDR3 length: 15 residues. Deletions cut 7 bases from V and 2 bases from J, with 16 bases between. CDR3 DNA sequence: TGTGCCAGCAAGGTAGATCCCAGGCCCACAGATACGCAGTATTTT. Amino acids: CASKVDPRPTDTQYF.

V gene TRBV7-9 combines with J gene TRBJ1-2; no firm D call. CDR1 is SEHNR, CDR2 FQNEAQ, per germline (reference sequence). The CDR3 contains 12 residues. Deletions cut 4 bases from V and 6 bases from J, with 9 bases between. The CDR3 is CASSYNNNGYTF. The CDR3 DNA sequence: TGTGCCAGCAGCTACAACAATAATGGCTACACCTTC.

The V gene is TRBV7-8, the J gene TRBJ2-7; 15 positions agree with TRBD2. Germline V gene sequence: CDR1 SGHVS, CDR2 FQNEAQ. The length of the CDR3 is 16 residues. The V segment lost 5 bases and the J segment 7 bases; nucleotides outside the gene matches: 9. The chain's CDR3 is CASSAGLAGGPREQYF. The DNA for the CDR3 is TGTGCCAGCAGCGCAGGACTAGCGGGGGGGCCAAGGGAGCAGTACTTC.

The rearrangement uses TRBV7-9 and TRBJ2-1; 7 nucleotides align to TRBD1. The germline V gene encodes CDR1 SEHNR and CDR2 FQNEAQ (reference sequence). J was trimmed by 2 bases and V by 1 base; bases with no gene match: 2. This CDR3 comprises 15 residues. CDR3 region: CASSLEGAAYNEQFF. The CDR3 DNA reads TGTGCCAGCAGCTTAGAGGGGGCAGCCTACAATGAGCAGTTCTTC.

This chain connects TRBV7-2 to TRBJ1-4; possibly TRBD1 for D (5 bases). Germline-derived CDR1 and CDR2 are SGHTA and FQGNSA. V was shortened by 4 bases and J by 7 bases, with 13 bases between the two germline ends. CDR3 length: 14 residues. CDR3 sequence (DNA): TGTGCCAGCAGCTCCACAGGTTTCGGTGAAAAACTGTTTTTT. As protein: CASSSTGFGEKLFF.

The chain carries TRBV11-2 and TRBJ1-1; D is unclear. V was shortened by 4 bases and J by 10 bases, with 10 bases between the two germline ends. Germline values: CDR1 SGHAT, CDR2 FQNNGV. The CDR3 runs to 11 residues. The CDR3 is CASSSYKGAFF. As DNA, the CDR3 is TGTGCCAGCAGCTCCTACAAGGGAGCTTTCTTT.

By sample fraction, this clone is medium-sized. This chain uses TRBV6-2 or TRBV6-3 with TRBJ1-1; 8 nucleotides agree with TRBD1. The CDR3 is 16 residues long. CDR1 MNHEY and CDR2 SVGEGT come from the germline V gene. J was trimmed by 4 bases and V by 6 bases; bases with no gene match: 13. The CDR3 DNA sequence: TGTGCCAGCAGCCCTGAAACACCGGACAGGGCCACTGAAGCTTTCTTT. Translation gives CASSPETPDRATEAFF.